Shown below are 4 T cell receptor beta chains from a single sample sequenced in a study of identical twins. TCRdb ran MiXCR on the 5' RACE reads and lists one entry per CDR3 protein. The sample shows around 1.7 million distinct CDR3 sequences, under 35% of them seen only once. The sequencing input was cord blood. These receptors were taken from a newborn girl in good health.

The chain joins TRBV4-1 to TRBJ2-4; D gene uncertain. This CDR3 is 17 amino acids long. Germline assignment: CDR1 MGHRA and CDR2 YSYEKL. Trimming removed 2 bases at V and 0 bases at J, with 14 bases between. This CDR3 is CASSQTPKTGAKNIQYF. In nucleotides, the CDR3 is TGCGCCAGCAGCCAAACCCCTAAGACTGGAGCCAAAAACATTCAGTACTTC.

There are a few counts of this clonotype. The germline gene is not matched at one end of the junction; a read error may be the cause. V and J are TRBV10-3 and TRBJ1-2; D unresolved. Per germline, CDR1 ENHRY and CDR2 SYGVKD. This CDR3 has 11 residues. The CDR3 nucleotides read TGTGCCATCAGTGAGTCCTATGACTACACCTTC. Its protein product is CAISESYDYTF.

The chain links TRBV12-3 or TRBV12-4 to TRBJ2-7; 11 nucleotides agree with TRBD2. The CDR3 has 15 residues. V gave up 6 bases and J gave up 7 bases; unmatched junction bases: 11. The CDR3 spells CASSPSGGRGNEQYF. In DNA form, the CDR3 reads TGTGCCAGCAGCCCTAGCGGGGGGCGGGGGAATGAGCAGTACTTC.

This chain uses TRBV29-1 with TRBJ1-2; 10 nucleotides agree with TRBD1. The CDR3 covers 14 residues. Losses at the gene ends were 4 bases for V and 4 bases for J; bases not matched to a gene: 6. CDR1 SQVTM and CDR2 ANQGSEA come from the germline V gene. CDR3 sequence reads: CSVGDRGGGYGYTF. The CDR3 nucleotides are TGCAGCGTTGGGGACAGGGGAGGTGGCTATGGCTACACCTTC.